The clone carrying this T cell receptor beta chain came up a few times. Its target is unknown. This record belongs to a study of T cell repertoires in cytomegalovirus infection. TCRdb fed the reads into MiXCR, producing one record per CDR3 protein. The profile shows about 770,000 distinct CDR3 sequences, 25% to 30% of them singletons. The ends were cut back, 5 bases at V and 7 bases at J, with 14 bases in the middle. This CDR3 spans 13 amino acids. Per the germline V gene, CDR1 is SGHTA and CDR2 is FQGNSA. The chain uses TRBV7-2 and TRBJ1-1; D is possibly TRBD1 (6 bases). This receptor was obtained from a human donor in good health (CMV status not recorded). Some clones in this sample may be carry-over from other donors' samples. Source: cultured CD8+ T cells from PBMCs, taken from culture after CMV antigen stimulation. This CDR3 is CASSAMTGSEAFF. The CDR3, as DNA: TGTGCCAGCAGCGCAATGACAGGCAGTGAAGCTTTCTTT.